These T cell receptor beta chains were read from a single sample in a study of blood T cells in healthy people across ages. Each CDR3 protein gets one entry after TCRdb re-called the 5' RACE reads with MiXCR. This sample carries about 1.8 million distinct CDR3 sequences, around half of them seen once, and the ten largest clones take around 2.1%. What was sequenced was blood. The receptor set was obtained from a woman between 35 and 50 years old in good health. Both conserved end residues are part of each CDR3. The order of the fields is D gene, clone size, V gene, J gene, CDR3 DNA, CDR3 protein. A D gene is named only where the DNA matches it firmly. Clone size is not always given. Where it is, it says once, few, many or a class for expanded clones.

d_gene: -
abundance: few
v_gene: TRBV9
j_gene: TRBJ2-5
CDR3nt: TGTGCCAGCAGCGTAGGAAGGCAGGGTATAGACCAAGAGACCCAGTACTTC
CDR3aa: CASSVGRQGIDQETQYF

d_gene: -
abundance: -
v_gene: TRBV3-1
j_gene: TRBJ1-2
CDR3nt: TGTGCCAGCAGCCCAGACATGAGGACTGGAGGCTACACCTTC
CDR3aa: CASSPDMRTGGYTF

d_gene: TRBD2
abundance: few
v_gene: TRBV6-2/TRBV6-3
j_gene: TRBJ2-3
CDR3nt: TGTGCCAGCAGCCCTGGACTAGCGGGGTCTGGAGATACGCAGTATTTT
CDR3aa: CASSPGLAGSGDTQYF

d_gene: -
abundance: -
v_gene: TRBV7-2
j_gene: TRBJ2-1
CDR3nt: TGTGCCAGCAGCTTACGGCAGGGGGGCTCCTACAATGAGCAGTTCTTC
CDR3aa: CASSLRQGGSYNEQFF

d_gene: -
abundance: -
v_gene: TRBV20-1
j_gene: TRBJ2-7
CDR3nt: TGCAGTGCTAGAGATGACACAAGCTACGAGCAGTACTTC
CDR3aa: CSARDDTSYEQYF

d_gene: TRBD1
abundance: -
v_gene: TRBV4-2
j_gene: TRBJ2-1
CDR3nt: TGTGCCAGCAGCCAAGACCGCCAGGGGGTAGTTGAGCAGTTCTTC
CDR3aa: CASSQDRQGVVEQFF

d_gene: -
abundance: -
v_gene: TRBV27
j_gene: TRBJ2-7
CDR3nt: TGTGCCAGCAGTTTCTGGGGGGCCTCCACCTACGAGCAGTACTTC
CDR3aa: CASSFWGASTYEQYF

d_gene: TRBD2
abundance: -
v_gene: TRBV9
j_gene: TRBJ2-4
CDR3nt: TGTGCCAGCAGCGTAGGTTCGAGCGGGGAGGTCAAAAACATTCAGTACTTC
CDR3aa: CASSVGSSGEVKNIQYF

d_gene: -
abundance: few
v_gene: TRBV5-1
j_gene: TRBJ2-3
CDR3nt: TGCGCCAGCATGGGTGGCACAGATACGCAGTATTTT
CDR3aa: CASMGGTDTQYF

d_gene: -
abundance: -
v_gene: TRBV11-2
j_gene: TRBJ2-3
CDR3nt: TGTGCCAGCAGCTTAGGAGCGATTATCACAGATACGCAGTATTTT
CDR3aa: CASSLGAIITDTQYF

d_gene: -
abundance: -
v_gene: TRBV7-2
j_gene: TRBJ1-1
CDR3nt: TGTGCCAGCAGCTGGCGTCAGGGTAACACTGAAGCTTTCTTT
CDR3aa: CASSWRQGNTEAFF

d_gene: -
abundance: -
v_gene: TRBV20-1
j_gene: TRBJ2-7
CDR3nt: TGCAGTGCTAGTTCAGGGATGGGCGAGCAGTACTTC
CDR3aa: CSASSGMGEQYF

d_gene: TRBD1
abundance: once
v_gene: TRBV7-6
j_gene: TRBJ2-6
CDR3nt: TGTGCCAGCAGCCATGATGGACAGGGTTCCTCTGGGGCCAACGTCCTGACTTTC
CDR3aa: CASSHDGQGSSGANVLTF

d_gene: TRBD2
abundance: -
v_gene: TRBV9
j_gene: TRBJ2-7
CDR3nt: TGTACCAGCAGCCTTACCGGGAGGCGTGCGCGCGAGCAGTACTTC
CDR3aa: CTSSLTGRRAREQYF

d_gene: -
abundance: -
v_gene: TRBV7-2
j_gene: TRBJ2-5
CDR3nt: TGTGCCAGCAGCCCCAGACAGGTATACAATGAGCAGTACTTC
CDR3aa: CASSPRQVYNEQYF

d_gene: TRBD1
abundance: -
v_gene: TRBV24-1
j_gene: TRBJ2-5
CDR3nt: TGTGCCACCAGTGCGACAGGGGGCGGGCGGGAGACCCAGTACTTC
CDR3aa: CATSATGGGRETQYF

d_gene: -
abundance: once
v_gene: TRBV9
j_gene: TRBJ2-5
CDR3nt: TGTGCCAGCAGCCTCACCAGCGGCTCCTACAATGAGCAGTACTTC
CDR3aa: CASSLTSGSYNEQYF

d_gene: TRBD1
abundance: -
v_gene: TRBV7-3
j_gene: TRBJ1-4
CDR3nt: TGTGCCAGCAGCCAGGGACAGGGCGAAAAACTGTTTTTT
CDR3aa: CASSQGQGEKLFF

d_gene: TRBD2
abundance: -
v_gene: TRBV4-3
j_gene: TRBJ2-7
CDR3nt: TGCGCCAGCAGCCTCCTCTCCCCCGGGACTAGCTCCTACAATGAGCAGTACTTC
CDR3aa: CASSLLSPGTSSYNEQYF

d_gene: -
abundance: -
v_gene: TRBV20-1
j_gene: TRBJ2-5
CDR3nt: TGCAGTGCGCTGGGTGCCAGCGGGCAAGAGACCCAGTACTTC
CDR3aa: CSALGASGQETQYF

d_gene: TRBD2
abundance: few
v_gene: TRBV20-1
j_gene: TRBJ2-1
CDR3nt: TGCAGTGCTAGAGTTGCGGGGGGGCGTTCCTACAATGAGCAGTTCTTC
CDR3aa: CSARVAGGRSYNEQFF

d_gene: -
abundance: -
v_gene: TRBV25-1
j_gene: TRBJ1-4
CDR3nt: TGTGCCAGCAGTGAAAATAACTTCGAAAAACTGTTTTTT
CDR3aa: CASSENNFEKLFF

d_gene: -
abundance: -
v_gene: TRBV2
j_gene: TRBJ2-5
CDR3nt: TGTGCCAGCAGTGAGGGGGGGGCAGAAGAGACCCAGTACTTC
CDR3aa: CASSEGGAEETQYF

d_gene: TRBD2
abundance: -
v_gene: TRBV9
j_gene: TRBJ2-7
CDR3nt: TGTGCCAGCAGCGTAGCTCCAGCGGGGGGCGAGCAGTACTTC
CDR3aa: CASSVAPAGGEQYF

d_gene: -
abundance: -
v_gene: TRBV20-1
j_gene: TRBJ2-3
CDR3nt: TGCAGTGCCCGGGGTCTGTACGCTAGCACAGATACGCAGTATTTT
CDR3aa: CSARGLYASTDTQYF

d_gene: TRBD2
abundance: -
v_gene: TRBV7-2
j_gene: TRBJ2-5
CDR3nt: TGTGCCAGCAGCTTAGTCCCCGCTAGCGGGGGCTCACAAGAGACCCAGTACTTC
CDR3aa: CASSLVPASGGSQETQYF

d_gene: TRBD1
abundance: -
v_gene: TRBV9
j_gene: TRBJ1-1
CDR3nt: TGTGCCAGCAACGGAGGGACAGCGAACACTGAAGCTTTCTTT
CDR3aa: CASNGGTANTEAFF

d_gene: -
abundance: -
v_gene: TRBV7-9
j_gene: TRBJ1-6
CDR3nt: TGTGCCAGCAGCCTAAGCGGGGTCGAGTCACCCCTCCACTTT
CDR3aa: CASSLSGVESPLHF

d_gene: TRBD1
abundance: -
v_gene: TRBV2
j_gene: TRBJ2-2
CDR3nt: TGTGCCAGCAGTGGGGACAGTACTTACACCGGGGAGCTGTTTTTT
CDR3aa: CASSGDSTYTGELFF

d_gene: TRBD2
abundance: -
v_gene: TRBV15
j_gene: TRBJ2-3
CDR3nt: TGTGCCACCAGCAGAGAGTTAGCGGGGGGTAGCACAGATACGCAGTATTTT
CDR3aa: CATSRELAGGSTDTQYF

d_gene: TRBD1
abundance: -
v_gene: TRBV6-1
j_gene: TRBJ2-5
CDR3nt: TGTGCCAGCAGTGAACCCCGCAGGGGGCTGGAGACCCAGTACTTC
CDR3aa: CASSEPRRGLETQYF

d_gene: -
abundance: -
v_gene: TRBV7-8
j_gene: TRBJ2-7
CDR3nt: TGTGCCAGCAGCTTAGCCGAGAAACAGAACTCCTACGAGCAGTACTTC
CDR3aa: CASSLAEKQNSYEQYF

d_gene: -
abundance: few
v_gene: TRBV20-1
j_gene: TRBJ2-7
CDR3nt: TGCAGTGCCCGCGGGACAGCCAACCAACCCTCCTACGAGCAGTACTTC
CDR3aa: CSARGTANQPSYEQYF

d_gene: -
abundance: -
v_gene: TRBV11-1
j_gene: TRBJ2-4
CDR3nt: TGTGCCAGCAGCCGCCAGGGGACTCTAGCCAAAAACATTCAGTACTTC
CDR3aa: CASSRQGTLAKNIQYF

d_gene: -
abundance: -
v_gene: TRBV7-6
j_gene: TRBJ2-5
CDR3nt: TGTGCCAGCAGCCTCTCCTCTAAGGGATGGAGTGGAGAGACCCAGTACTTC
CDR3aa: CASSLSSKGWSGETQYF

d_gene: -
abundance: few
v_gene: TRBV21-1
j_gene: TRBJ2-7
CDR3nt: TGTGCCAGCAGCAGCCTTTTTTACAGGGGGTGTTCCTACGAGCAGTACTTC
CDR3aa: CASSSLFYRGCSYEQYF

d_gene: TRBD2
abundance: -
v_gene: TRBV13
j_gene: TRBJ2-1
CDR3nt: TGTGCCAGCAGCTCACGACTAGCCCCACGGTCGGATGAGCAGTTCTTC
CDR3aa: CASSSRLAPRSDEQFF

d_gene: -
abundance: once
v_gene: TRBV7-9
j_gene: TRBJ1-5
CDR3nt: TGTGCCAGCAGCCACGGACGGGGCAATCAGCCCCAGCATTTT
CDR3aa: CASSHGRGNQPQHF